A selection of T cell receptor beta chains follows, all from one sample in a study of shared clonotypes between healthy human individuals. TCRdb's table, derived via immunoSEQ multiplex PCR, lists solely in-frame clones and lacks some. The repertoire holds over 1.5 million clones, with approximately 98% as singletons. The sample taken for sequencing was naive CD4+ T cells sorted from blood. The receptors here all came from a man aged 25 to 40 in good health. CDR3s leave out the opening cysteine and the closing phenylalanine or tryptophan. The order of the fields is CDR3 length, D gene, V gene, J gene, CDR3 protein. A D gene is named only where the DNA matches it firmly.

length: 12; D: .; V: TRBV18; J: TRBJ2-2; CDR3: ASSPPTDTGELF
length: 13; D: TRBD1; V: TRBV7-2; J: TRBJ1-2; CDR3: ASPAGRGLDYGYT
length: 12; D: TRBD1; V: TRBV18; J: TRBJ2-3; CDR3: ASTGQASTDTQY
length: 14; D: TRBD2; V: TRBV4-3; J: TRBJ2-3; CDR3: ASSQARREDRHTQY
length: 16; D: TRBD2; V: TRBV14; J: TRBJ2-1; CDR3: ASSDIRRGTSDRLTQF
length: 13; D: TRBD2; V: TRBV7-9; J: TRBJ2-7; CDR3: ASSLAGLAGAEQY
length: 12; D: .; V: TRBV7-2; J: TRBJ2-7; CDR3: ASSLQGPTYEQY
length: 11; D: .; V: TRBV7-8; J: TRBJ1-2; CDR3: ASSLDSDYGYT
length: 16; D: TRBD1; V: TRBV7-4; J: TRBJ1-4; CDR3: ASSARTGEKATNEKLF
length: 11; D: .; V: TRBV9; J: TRBJ2-1; CDR3: ASSLGNYNEQF
length: 12; D: .; V: TRBV29-1; J: TRBJ2-3; CDR3: SVLPGESTDTQY
length: 14; D: .; V: TRBV7-2; J: TRBJ1-3; CDR3: ASSLGPGASGNTIY
length: 13; D: TRBD1; V: TRBV5-1; J: TRBJ2-1; CDR3: ASSTTGGVGNEQF
length: 13; D: .; V: TRBV7-2; J: TRBJ2-3; CDR3: ASSLQGTSTDTQY